Listed below are T cell receptor beta chains from one sample, sequenced in a study of blood T cell repertoires in COVID-19. Method: immunoSEQ multiplex PCR; TCRdb's copy keeps in-frame clones and lacks some. Of 120,000 to 150,000 clones listed, over 75% are singletons. Sequencing input: PBMCs or T cells enriched from blood (not recorded which). These receptors all come from a man aged 45 to 65 in a cohort exposed to, infected with or recovered from COVID-19 (not recorded which). The CDR3 runs from the conserved cysteine through the conserved F or W. The D gene is left open where the match is weak. Rows may omit the clone size; those that give it use once, few, many or a size class.

D: TRBD1; length: 14; size: once; V: TRBV18; J: TRBJ2-2; DNA: TGTGCCAGCTCACCACCGGGACAGACCGGGGAGCTGTTTTTT; CDR3: CASSPPGQTGELFF
D: NA; length: 12; size: NA; V: TRBV25-1; J: TRBJ2-3; DNA: TGTGCCAGCAGCTCGAGCACAGATACGCAGTATTTT; CDR3: CASSSSTDTQYF
D: TRBD2; length: 16; size: NA; V: TRBV3-1/TRBV3-2; J: TRBJ2-1; DNA: TGTGCCAGCAGCCAAGGAGCGGGAGGGGTAAACAATGAGCAGTTCTTC; CDR3: CASSQGAGGVNNEQFF
D: NA; length: 16; size: once; V: TRBV7-9; J: TRBJ1-5; DNA: TGTGCCAGCAGCTTGGGAGGGGGACTGAACAATCAGCCCCAGCATTTT; CDR3: CASSLGGGLNNQPQHF
D: TRBD1; length: 14; size: NA; V: TRBV5-1; J: TRBJ1-1; DNA: TGCGCCAGCAGCTTGGGACAGGGGAGCACTGAAGCTTTCTTT; CDR3: CASSLGQGSTEAFF
D: NA; length: 11; size: NA; V: TRBV28; J: TRBJ1-1; DNA: TGTGCCAGTTCAACAGGTTCCGGAGCTTTCTTT; CDR3: CASSTGSGAFF
D: TRBD1; length: 15; size: NA; V: TRBV25-1; J: TRBJ1-5; DNA: TGTGCCAGCAGTGAACCGGACAGGGGCGATCAGCCCCAGCATTTT; CDR3: CASSEPDRGDQPQHF
D: NA; length: 13; size: NA; V: TRBV12-3/TRBV12-4; J: TRBJ1-1; DNA: TGTGCCAGCAGTTTTGGCCGGAACACTGAAGCTTTCTTT; CDR3: CASSFGRNTEAFF
D: NA; length: 13; size: NA; V: TRBV5-4; J: TRBJ1-6; DNA: TGTGCCAGCAGCTATGGGACAACTGGTCCCCTCCACTTT; CDR3: CASSYGTTGPLHF
D: TRBD2; length: 17; size: NA; V: TRBV6-1; J: TRBJ2-2; DNA: TGTGCCAGCAGTGAAGCGCTGGGGGGGGTAAACACCGGGGAGCTGTTTTTT; CDR3: CASSEALGGVNTGELFF
D: NA; length: 15; size: once; V: TRBV14; J: TRBJ1-2; DNA: TGTGCCAGCAGCCCTCAGTCGGGGGGGTACTATGGCTACACCTTC; CDR3: CASSPQSGGYYGYTF
D: NA; length: 15; size: NA; V: TRBV4-3; J: TRBJ2-7; DNA: TGCGCCAGCAGCCAAGATCCAGCGGAGACCTACGAGCAGTACTTC; CDR3: CASSQDPAETYEQYF
D: NA; length: 13; size: few; V: TRBV27; J: TRBJ1-1; DNA: TGTGCCAGCAGTTTATCCCCTAAAGCTGAAGCTTTCTTT; CDR3: CASSLSPKAEAFF
D: NA; length: 17; size: NA; V: TRBV10-2; J: TRBJ2-5; DNA: TGCGCCAGCAGCCCCCAGTGGATGGGGGAAGGGGGAGAGACCCAGTACTTC; CDR3: CASSPQWMGEGGETQYF
D: TRBD1; length: 14; size: once; V: TRBV30; J: TRBJ1-1; DNA: TGTGCCTGGAGTGTCAGGACAGGGAGCACTGAAGCTTTCTTT; CDR3: CAWSVRTGSTEAFF
D: TRBD1; length: 13; size: NA; V: TRBV7-2; J: TRBJ1-1; DNA: TGTGCCAGCAGCTGGGACAGTCATCTCCAAGCTTTCTTT; CDR3: CASSWDSHLQAFF
D: NA; length: 14; size: NA; V: TRBV7-2; J: TRBJ1-1; DNA: TGTGCCAGCAGCTTAGCTCCGGACAGAGGGTTGGCTTTCTTT; CDR3: CASSLAPDRGLAFF